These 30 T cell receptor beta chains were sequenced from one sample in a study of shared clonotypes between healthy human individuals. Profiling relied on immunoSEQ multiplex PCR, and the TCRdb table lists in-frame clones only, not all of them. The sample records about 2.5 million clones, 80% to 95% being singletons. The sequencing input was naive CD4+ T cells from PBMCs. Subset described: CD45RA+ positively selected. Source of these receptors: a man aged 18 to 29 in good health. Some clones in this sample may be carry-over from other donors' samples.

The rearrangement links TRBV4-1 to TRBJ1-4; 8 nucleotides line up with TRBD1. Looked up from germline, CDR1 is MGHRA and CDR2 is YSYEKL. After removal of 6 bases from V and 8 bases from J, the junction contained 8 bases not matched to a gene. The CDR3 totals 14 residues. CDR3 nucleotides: TGCGCCAGCAGTCCAGGGGGCTTATGGGAAAAACTGTTTTTT. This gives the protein CASSPGGLWEKLFF.

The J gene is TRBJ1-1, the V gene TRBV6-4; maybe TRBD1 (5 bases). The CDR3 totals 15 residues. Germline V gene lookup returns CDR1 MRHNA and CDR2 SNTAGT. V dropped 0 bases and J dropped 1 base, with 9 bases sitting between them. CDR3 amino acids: CASSDSAGSNTEAFF. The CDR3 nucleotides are TGTGCCAGCAGTGACTCGGCAGGGTCGAACACTGAAGCTTTCTTT.

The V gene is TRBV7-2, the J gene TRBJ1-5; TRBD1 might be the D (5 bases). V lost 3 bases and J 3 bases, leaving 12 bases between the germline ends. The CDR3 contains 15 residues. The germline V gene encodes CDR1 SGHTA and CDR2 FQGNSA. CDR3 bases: TGTGCCAGCAGCTTCTCTGGGGGACCCAATCAGCCCCAGCATTTT. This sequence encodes CASSFSGGPNQPQHF.

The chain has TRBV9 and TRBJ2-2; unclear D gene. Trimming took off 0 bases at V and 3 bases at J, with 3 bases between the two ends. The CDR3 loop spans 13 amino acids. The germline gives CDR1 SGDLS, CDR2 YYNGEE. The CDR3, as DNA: TGTGCCAGCAGCGTAGACCACACCGGGGAGCTGTTTTTT. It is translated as CASSVDHTGELFF. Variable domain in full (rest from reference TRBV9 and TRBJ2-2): DSGVTQTPKHLITATGQRVTLRCSPRSGDLSVYWYQQSLDQGLQFLIQYYNGEERAKGNILERFSAQQFPDLHSELNLSSLELGDSALYFCASSVDHTGELFFGEGSRLTVL.

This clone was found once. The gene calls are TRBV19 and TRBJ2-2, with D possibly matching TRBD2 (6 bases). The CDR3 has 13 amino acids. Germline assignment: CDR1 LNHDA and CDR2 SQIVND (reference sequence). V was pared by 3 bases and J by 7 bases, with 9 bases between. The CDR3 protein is CASSIRGNGELFF. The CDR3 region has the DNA TGTGCCAGTAGTATCCGGGGGAACGGGGAGCTGTTTTTT.

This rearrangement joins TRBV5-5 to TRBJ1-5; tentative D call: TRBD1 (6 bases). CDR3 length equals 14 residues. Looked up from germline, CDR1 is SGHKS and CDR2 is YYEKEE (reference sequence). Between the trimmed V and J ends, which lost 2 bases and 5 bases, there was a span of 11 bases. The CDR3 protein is CASSFTQGHQPQHF. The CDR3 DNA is TGTGCCAGCAGCTTCACCCAGGGGCATCAGCCCCAGCATTTT.

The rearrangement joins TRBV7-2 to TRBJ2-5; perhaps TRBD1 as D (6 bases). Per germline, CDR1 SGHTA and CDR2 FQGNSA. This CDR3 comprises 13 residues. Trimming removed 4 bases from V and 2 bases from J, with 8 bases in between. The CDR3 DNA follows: TGTGCCAGCAGCTCAACAGGGCAAGAGACCCAGTACTTC. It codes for CASSSTGQETQYF.

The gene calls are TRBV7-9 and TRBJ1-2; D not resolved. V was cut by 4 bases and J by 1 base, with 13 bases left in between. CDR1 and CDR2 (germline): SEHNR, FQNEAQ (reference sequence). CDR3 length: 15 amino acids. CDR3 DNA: TGTGCCAGCAGCTCCCGTCGGGGAATTAACTATGGCTACACCTTC. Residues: CASSSRRGINYGYTF.

CDR3 DNA sequence: TGTGCCAGCAGTACGGACAGGGCCTATAATGAAAAACTGTTTTTT. As protein: CASSTDRAYNEKLFF. This chain joins TRBV28 and TRBJ1-4; 8 bases align to TRBD1. This CDR3 spans 15 amino acids. Germline CDR1 MDHEN, CDR2 SYDVKM. Losses at the gene ends were 5 bases for V and 4 bases for J; bases not matched to a gene: 6.

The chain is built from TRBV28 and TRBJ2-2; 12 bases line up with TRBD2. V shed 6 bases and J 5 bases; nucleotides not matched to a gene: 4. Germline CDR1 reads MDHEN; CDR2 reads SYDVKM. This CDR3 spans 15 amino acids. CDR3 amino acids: CASRLAGGGTGELFF. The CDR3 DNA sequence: TGTGCCAGCAGACTAGCGGGAGGCGGGACCGGGGAGCTGTTTTTT.

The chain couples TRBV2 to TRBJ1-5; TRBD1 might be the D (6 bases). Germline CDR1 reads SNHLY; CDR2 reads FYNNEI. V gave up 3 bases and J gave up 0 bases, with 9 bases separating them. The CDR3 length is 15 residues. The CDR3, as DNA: TGTGCCAGCAGTGAGGAGGGGGGTAGCAATCAGCCCCAGCATTTT. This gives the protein CASSEEGGSNQPQHF.

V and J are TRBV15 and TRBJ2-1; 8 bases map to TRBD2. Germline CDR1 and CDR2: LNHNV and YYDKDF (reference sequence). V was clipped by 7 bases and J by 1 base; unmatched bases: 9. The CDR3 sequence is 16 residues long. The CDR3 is CATTIRVAGSYNEQFF. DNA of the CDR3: TGTGCCACCACAATAAGGGTAGCGGGGTCCTACAATGAGCAGTTCTTC. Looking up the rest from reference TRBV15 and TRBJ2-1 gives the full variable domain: DAMVIQNPRYQVTQFGKPVTLSCSQTLNHNVMYWYQQKSSQAPKLLFHYYDKDFNNEADTPDNFQSRRPNTSFCFLDIRSPGLGDTAMYLCATTIRVAGSYNEQFFGPGTRLTVL.

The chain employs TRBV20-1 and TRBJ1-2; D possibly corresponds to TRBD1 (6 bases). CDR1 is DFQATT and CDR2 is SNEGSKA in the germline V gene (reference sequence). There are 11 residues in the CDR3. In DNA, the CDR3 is TGCAGCACGGGGGGCATCTATGGCTACACCTTC. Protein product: CSTGGIYGYTF.

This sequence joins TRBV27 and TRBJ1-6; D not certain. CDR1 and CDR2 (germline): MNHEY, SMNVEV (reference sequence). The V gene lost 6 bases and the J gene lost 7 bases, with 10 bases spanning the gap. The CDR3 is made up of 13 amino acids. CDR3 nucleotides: TGTGCCAGCAGCCCCTGGGCCAATTCACCCCTCCACTTT. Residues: CASSPWANSPLHF.

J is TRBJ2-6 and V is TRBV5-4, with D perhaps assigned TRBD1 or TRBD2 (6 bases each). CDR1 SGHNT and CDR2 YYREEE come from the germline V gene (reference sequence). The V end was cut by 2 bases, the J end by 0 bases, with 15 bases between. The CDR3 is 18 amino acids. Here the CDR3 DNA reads TGTGCCAGCAGCTTCCGACAAGGGGGGTACTCTGGGGCCAACGTCCTGACTTTC. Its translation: CASSFRQGGYSGANVLTF.

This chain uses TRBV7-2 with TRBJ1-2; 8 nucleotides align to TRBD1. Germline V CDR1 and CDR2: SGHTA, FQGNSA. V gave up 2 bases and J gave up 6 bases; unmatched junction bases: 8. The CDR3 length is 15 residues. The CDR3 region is CASSLRGQGINGYTF. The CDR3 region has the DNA TGTGCCAGCAGCTTAAGAGGACAGGGCATAAATGGCTACACCTTC.

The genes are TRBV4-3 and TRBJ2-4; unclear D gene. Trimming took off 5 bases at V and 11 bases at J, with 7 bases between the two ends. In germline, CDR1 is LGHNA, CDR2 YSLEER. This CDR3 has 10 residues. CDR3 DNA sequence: TGCGCCAGCAGCGGTGCCGTTCAGTACTTC. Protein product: CASSGAVQYF.

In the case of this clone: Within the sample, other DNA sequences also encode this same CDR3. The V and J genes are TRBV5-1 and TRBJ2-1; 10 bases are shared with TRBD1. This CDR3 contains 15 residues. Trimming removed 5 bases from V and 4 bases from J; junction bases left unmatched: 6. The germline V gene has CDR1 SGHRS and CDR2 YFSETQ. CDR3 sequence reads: CASSSGTGAYNEQFF. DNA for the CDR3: TGCGCCAGCAGTTCCGGGACAGGGGCTTACAATGAGCAGTTCTTC.

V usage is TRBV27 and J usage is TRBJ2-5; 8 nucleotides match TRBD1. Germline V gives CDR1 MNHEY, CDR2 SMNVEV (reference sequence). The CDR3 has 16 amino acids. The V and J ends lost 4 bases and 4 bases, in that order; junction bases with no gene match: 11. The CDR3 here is CASSSQEQGVRETQYF. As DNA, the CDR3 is TGTGCCAGCAGTTCACAAGAACAGGGGGTAAGAGAGACCCAGTACTTC.

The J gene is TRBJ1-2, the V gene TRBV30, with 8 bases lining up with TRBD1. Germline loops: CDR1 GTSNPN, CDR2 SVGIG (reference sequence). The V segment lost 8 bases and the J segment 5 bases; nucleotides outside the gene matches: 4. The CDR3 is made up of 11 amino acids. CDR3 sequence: CATQGGYGYTF. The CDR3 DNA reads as TGTGCCACACAGGGGGGGTATGGCTACACCTTC.

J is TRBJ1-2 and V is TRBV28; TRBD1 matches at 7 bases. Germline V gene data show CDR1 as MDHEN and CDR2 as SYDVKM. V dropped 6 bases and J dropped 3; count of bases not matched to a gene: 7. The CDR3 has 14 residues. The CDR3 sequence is CASSYTGVDYGYTF. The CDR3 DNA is TGTGCCAGCAGCTACACAGGGGTGGACTATGGCTACACCTTC.

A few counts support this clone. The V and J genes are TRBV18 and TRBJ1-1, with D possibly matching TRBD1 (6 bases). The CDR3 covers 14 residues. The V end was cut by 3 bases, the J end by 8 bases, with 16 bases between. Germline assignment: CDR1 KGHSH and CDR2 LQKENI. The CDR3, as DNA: TGTGCCAGCTCACCGACACTTATACAGGGAGAAGCTTTCTTT. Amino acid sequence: CASSPTLIQGEAFF.

In DNA, the CDR3 is TGTGCCAGCAGTGCCTGGACAGGGAACGAAGCTTTCTTT. This codes for CASSAWTGNEAFF. V and J are TRBV2 and TRBJ1-1; 8 nucleotides agree with TRBD1. CDR3 length equals 13 residues. Germline trimming cut 4 bases from V and 8 bases from J; bases unmatched to any gene: 6. The germline CDR1 and CDR2 sequences are SNHLY and FYNNEI.

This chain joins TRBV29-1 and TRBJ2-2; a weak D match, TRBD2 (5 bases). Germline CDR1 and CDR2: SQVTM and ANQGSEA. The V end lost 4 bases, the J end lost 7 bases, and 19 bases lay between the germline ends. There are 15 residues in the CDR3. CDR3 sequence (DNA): TGCAGCGTTGGTCCTAGCCGGAGCCTGATCGGGGAGCTGTTTTTT. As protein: CSVGPSRSLIGELFF.

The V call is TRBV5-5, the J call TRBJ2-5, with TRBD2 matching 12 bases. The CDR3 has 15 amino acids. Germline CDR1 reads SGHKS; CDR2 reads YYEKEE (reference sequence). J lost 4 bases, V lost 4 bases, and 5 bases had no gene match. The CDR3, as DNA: TGTGCCAGCAGCGCCGGACTAGCGGGAAGAGAGACCCAGTACTTC. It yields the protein CASSAGLAGRETQYF.

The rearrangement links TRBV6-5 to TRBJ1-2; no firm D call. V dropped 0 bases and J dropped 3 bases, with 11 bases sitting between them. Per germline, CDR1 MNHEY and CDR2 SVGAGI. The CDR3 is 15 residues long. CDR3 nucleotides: TGTGCCAGCAGTTACTCAGTAGAGGATCACTATGGCTACACCTTC. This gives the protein CASSYSVEDHYGYTF.

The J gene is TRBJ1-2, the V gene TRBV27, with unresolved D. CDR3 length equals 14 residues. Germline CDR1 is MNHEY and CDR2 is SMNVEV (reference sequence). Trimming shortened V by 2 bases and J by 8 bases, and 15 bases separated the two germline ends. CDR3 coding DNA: TGTGCCAGCAGTTTAATCTCCCCTTATACCGGCTACACCTTC. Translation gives CASSLISPYTGYTF.

This CDR3 reads CAINRADGDTEAFF. The CDR3 DNA reads TGTGCCATAAACAGGGCTGATGGGGACACTGAAGCTTTCTTT. The chain uses TRBV10-3 and TRBJ1-1; a weak D match, TRBD1 (6 bases). Trimming shortened V by 9 bases and J by 3 bases, and 17 bases separated the two germline ends. In germline, CDR1 is ENHRY, CDR2 SYGVKD. The CDR3 runs to 14 residues.

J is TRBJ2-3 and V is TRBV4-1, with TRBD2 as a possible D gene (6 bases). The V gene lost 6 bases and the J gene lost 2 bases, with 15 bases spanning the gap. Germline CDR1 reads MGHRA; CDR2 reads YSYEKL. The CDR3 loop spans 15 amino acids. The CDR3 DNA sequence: TGCGCCAGCAGTCGATTAGCGGAATTCACAGATACGCAGTATTTT. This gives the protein CASSRLAEFTDTQYF.

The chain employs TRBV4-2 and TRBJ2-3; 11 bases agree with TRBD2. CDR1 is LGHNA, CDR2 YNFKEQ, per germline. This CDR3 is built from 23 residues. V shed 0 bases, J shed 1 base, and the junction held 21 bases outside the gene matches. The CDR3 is CASSQDQGRRASGRSWGTDTQYF. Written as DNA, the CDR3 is TGTGCCAGCAGCCAAGATCAAGGCCGAAGGGCTAGCGGGAGGAGTTGGGGCACAGATACGCAGTATTTT.